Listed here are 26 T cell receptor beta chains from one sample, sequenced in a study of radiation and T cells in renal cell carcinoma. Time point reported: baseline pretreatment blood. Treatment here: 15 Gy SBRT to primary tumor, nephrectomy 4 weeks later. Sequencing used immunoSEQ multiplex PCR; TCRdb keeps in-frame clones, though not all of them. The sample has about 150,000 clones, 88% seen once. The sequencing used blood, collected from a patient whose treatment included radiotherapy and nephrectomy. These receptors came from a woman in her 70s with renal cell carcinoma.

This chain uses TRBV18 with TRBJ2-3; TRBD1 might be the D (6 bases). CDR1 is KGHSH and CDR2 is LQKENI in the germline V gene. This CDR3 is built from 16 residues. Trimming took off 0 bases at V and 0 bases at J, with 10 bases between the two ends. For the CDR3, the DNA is TGTGCCAGCTCACCACCGCACAGGGCTAGCACAGATACGCAGTATTTT. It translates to CASSPPHRASTDTQYF.

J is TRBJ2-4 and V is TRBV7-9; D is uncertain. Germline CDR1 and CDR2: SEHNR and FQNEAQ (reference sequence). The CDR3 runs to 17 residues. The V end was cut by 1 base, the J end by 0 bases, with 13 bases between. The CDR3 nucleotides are TGTGCCAGCAGCTTAGTGGTCAGACAAATAGCCAAAAACATTCAGTACTTC. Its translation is CASSLVVRQIAKNIQYF.

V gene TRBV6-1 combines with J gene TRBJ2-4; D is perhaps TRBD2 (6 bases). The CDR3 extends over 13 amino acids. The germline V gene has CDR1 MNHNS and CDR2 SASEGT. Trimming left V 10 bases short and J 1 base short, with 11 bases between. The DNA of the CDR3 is TGTGCCACCCAGCGGGCCGCCAAAAACATTCAGTACTTC. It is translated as CATQRAAKNIQYF.

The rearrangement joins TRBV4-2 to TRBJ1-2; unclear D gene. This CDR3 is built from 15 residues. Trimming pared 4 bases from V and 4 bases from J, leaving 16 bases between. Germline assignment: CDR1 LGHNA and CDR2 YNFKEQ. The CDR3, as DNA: TGTGCCAGCAGCCTCGGAGGAGGGTCAGGCTATGGCTACACCTTC. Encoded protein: CASSLGGGSGYGYTF.

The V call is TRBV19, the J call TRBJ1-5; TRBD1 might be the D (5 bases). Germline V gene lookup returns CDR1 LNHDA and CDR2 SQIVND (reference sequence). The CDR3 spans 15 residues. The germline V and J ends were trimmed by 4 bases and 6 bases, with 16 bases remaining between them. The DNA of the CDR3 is TGTGCCAGTAGTACCCTACCGGGACTGGGTCAGCCCCAGCATTTT. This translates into CASSTLPGLGQPQHF.

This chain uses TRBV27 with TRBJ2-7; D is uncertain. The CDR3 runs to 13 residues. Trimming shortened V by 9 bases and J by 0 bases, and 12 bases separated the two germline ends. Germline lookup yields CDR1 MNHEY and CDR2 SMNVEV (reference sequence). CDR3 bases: TGTGCCAGTCGTCGGACGGACTCCTACGAGCAGTACTTC. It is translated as CASRRTDSYEQYF.

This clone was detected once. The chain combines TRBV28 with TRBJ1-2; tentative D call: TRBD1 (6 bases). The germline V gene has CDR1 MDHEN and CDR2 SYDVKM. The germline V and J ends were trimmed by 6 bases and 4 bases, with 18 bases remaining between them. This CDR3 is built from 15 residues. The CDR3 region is CASRIATGAGYGYTF. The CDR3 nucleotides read TGTGCCAGCAGGATCGCTACGGGGGCCGGCTATGGCTACACCTTC.

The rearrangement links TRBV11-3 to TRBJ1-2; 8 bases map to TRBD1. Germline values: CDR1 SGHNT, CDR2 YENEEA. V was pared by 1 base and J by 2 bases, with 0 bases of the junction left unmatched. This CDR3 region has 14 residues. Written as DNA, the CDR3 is TGTGCCAGCAGCTTAGGGACAGGGAACTATGGCTACACCTTC. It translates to CASSLGTGNYGYTF.

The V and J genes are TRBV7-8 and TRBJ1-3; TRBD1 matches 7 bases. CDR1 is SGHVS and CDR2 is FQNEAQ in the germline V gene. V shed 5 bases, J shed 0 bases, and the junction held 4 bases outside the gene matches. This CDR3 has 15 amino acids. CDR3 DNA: TGTGCCAGCAGCAACGCAGGGGGCTCTGGAAACACCATATATTTT. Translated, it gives CASSNAGGSGNTIYF.

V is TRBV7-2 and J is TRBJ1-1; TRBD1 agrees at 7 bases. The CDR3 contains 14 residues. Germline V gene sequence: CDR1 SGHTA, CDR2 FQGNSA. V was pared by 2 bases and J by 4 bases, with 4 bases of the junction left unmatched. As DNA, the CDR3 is TGTGCCAGCAGCTTATCAACAGGGGCCACTGAAGCTTTCTTT. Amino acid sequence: CASSLSTGATEAFF.

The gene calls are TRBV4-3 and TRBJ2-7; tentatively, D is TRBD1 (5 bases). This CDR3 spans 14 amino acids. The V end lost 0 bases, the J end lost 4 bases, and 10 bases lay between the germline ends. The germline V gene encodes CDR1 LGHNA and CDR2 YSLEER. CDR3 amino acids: CASSQDQGGYEQYF. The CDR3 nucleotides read TGCGCCAGCAGCCAAGATCAGGGCGGATACGAGCAGTACTTC.

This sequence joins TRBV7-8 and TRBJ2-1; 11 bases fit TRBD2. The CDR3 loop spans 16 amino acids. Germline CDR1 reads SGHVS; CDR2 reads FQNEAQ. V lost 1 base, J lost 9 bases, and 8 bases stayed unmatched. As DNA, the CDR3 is TGTGCCAGCAGCTTAGTCGTAGCGGGGGGGCAGGGTGAGCAGTTCTTC. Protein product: CASSLVVAGGQGEQFF.

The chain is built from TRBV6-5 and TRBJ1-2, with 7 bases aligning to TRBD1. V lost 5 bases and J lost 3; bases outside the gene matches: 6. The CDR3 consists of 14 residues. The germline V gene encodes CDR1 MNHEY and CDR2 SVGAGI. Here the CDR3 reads CASSPGTAYYGYTF. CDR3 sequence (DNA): TGTGCCAGCAGTCCCGGGACAGCCTACTATGGCTACACCTTC.

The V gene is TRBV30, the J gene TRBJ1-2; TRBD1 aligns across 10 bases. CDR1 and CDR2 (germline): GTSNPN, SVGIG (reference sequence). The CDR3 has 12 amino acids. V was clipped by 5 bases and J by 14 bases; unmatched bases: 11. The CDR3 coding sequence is TGTGCCTGGGATGGGACAGGGGTATCGAGAACCTTC. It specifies CAWDGTGVSRTF. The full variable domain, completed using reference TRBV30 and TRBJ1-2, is SQTIHQWPATLVQPVGSPLSLECTVEGTSNPNLYWYRQAAGRGLQLLFYSVGIGQISSEVPQNLSASRPQDRQFILSSKKLLLSDSGFYLCAWDGTGVSRTFGSGTRLTVV.

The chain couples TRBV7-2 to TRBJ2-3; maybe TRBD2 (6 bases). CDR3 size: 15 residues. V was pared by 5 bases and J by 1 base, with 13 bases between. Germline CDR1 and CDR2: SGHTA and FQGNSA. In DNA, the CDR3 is TGTGCCAGCAGCGACCCCGGGACTCGCACAGATACGCAGTATTTT. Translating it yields CASSDPGTRTDTQYF.

CDR3 protein: CASSRTRGGARNTEAFF. CDR3 bases: TGTGCCAGTAGCCGGACGCGTGGGGGGGCGCGGAACACTGAAGCTTTCTTT. The chain couples TRBV19 to TRBJ1-1, with D possibly being TRBD1 (6 bases). From germline, CDR1 is LNHDA and CDR2 SQIVND (reference sequence). Trimming took off 6 bases at V and 1 base at J, with 21 bases between the two ends. The CDR3 sequence is 17 residues long.

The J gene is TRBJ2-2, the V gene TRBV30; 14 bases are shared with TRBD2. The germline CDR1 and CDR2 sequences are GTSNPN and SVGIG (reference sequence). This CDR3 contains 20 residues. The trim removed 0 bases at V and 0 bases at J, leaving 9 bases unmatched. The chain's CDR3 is CAWSVFGLAGGQANTGELFF. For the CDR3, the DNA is TGTGCCTGGAGTGTATTCGGACTAGCGGGGGGCCAAGCGAACACCGGGGAGCTGTTTTTT. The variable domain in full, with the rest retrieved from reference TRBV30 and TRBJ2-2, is SQTIHQWPATLVQPVGSPLSLECTVEGTSNPNLYWYRQAAGRGLQLLFYSVGIGQISSEVPQNLSASRPQDRQFILSSKKLLLSDSGFYLCAWSVFGLAGGQANTGELFFGEGSRLTVL.

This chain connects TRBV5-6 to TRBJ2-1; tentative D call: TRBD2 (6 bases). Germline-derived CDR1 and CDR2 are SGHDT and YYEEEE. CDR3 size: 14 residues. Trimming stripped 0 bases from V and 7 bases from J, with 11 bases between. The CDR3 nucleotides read TGTGCCAGCAGCTTGGGGGGACTCCTAAATGAGCAGTTCTTC. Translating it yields CASSLGGLLNEQFF.

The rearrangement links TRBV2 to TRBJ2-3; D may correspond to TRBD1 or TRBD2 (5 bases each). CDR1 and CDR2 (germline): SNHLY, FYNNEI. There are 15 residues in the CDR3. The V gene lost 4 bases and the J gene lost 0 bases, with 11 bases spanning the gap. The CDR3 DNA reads TGTGCCAGCAGTGGCCGGGGCCCCAGCACAGATACGCAGTATTTT. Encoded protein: CASSGRGPSTDTQYF.

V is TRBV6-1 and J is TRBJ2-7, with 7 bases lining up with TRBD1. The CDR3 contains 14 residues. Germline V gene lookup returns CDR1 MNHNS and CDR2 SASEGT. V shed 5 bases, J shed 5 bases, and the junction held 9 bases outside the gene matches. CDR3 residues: CASSLTGVPHEQYF. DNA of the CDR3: TGTGCCAGCAGTCTTACAGGGGTCCCCCACGAGCAGTACTTC.

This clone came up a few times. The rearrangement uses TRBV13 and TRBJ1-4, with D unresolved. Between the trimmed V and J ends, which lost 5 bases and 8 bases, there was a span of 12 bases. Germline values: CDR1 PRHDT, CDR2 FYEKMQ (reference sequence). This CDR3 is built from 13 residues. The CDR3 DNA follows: TGTGCCAGCAGCAAACGGCCGATAGAAAAACTGTTTTTT. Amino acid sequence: CASSKRPIEKLFF.

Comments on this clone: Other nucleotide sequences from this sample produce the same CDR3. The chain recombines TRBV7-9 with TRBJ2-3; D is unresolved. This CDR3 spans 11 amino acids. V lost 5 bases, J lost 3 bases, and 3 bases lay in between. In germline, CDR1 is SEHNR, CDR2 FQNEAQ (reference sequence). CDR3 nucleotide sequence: TGTGCCAGCAGCCCGACAGATACGCAGTATTTT. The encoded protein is CASSPTDTQYF.

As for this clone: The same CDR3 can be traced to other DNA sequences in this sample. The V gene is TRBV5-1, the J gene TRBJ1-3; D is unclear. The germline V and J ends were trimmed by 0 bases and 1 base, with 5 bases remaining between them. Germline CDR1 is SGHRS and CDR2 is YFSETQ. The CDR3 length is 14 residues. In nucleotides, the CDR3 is TGCGCCAGCAGCTTGGATGGATCTGGAAACACCATATATTTT. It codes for CASSLDGSGNTIYF.

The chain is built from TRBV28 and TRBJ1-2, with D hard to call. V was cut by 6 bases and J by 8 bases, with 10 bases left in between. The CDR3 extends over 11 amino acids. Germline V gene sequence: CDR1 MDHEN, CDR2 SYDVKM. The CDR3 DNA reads TGTGCCAGCAGGACGGCTCGCGGCTACACCTTC. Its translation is CASRTARGYTF.

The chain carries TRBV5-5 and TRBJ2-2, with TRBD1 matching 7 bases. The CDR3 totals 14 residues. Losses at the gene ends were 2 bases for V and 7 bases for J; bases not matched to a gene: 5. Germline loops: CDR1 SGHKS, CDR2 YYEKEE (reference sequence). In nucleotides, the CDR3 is TGTGCCAGCAGCTTAATGACAGGGCACGGGGAGCTGTTTTTT. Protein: CASSLMTGHGELFF.

CDR3 residues: CASIRDRETQYF. The CDR3 bases are TGCGCCAGCATCAGGGACCGAGAGACCCAGTACTTC. The V call is TRBV23-1, the J call TRBJ2-5, with D tentatively TRBD1 or TRBD2 (5 bases each). TRBV23-1 is filed as an ORF, its function uncertain. The CDR3 covers 12 residues. Trimming cost V 7 bases and J 4 bases, with 10 bases left between them.